This T cell receptor (beta chain) was identified in a study of T cell clonality in common variable immunodeficiency. This clone was found many times. The CDR3 goes on 3 residues after the read ends, and that part is filled in from the germline J gene. This CDR3 spans 15 amino acids. V dropped 3 bases and J dropped 4 bases, with 14 bases sitting between them. Germline lookup yields CDR1 SGHAT and CDR2 FQNNGV. Method: immunoSEQ multiplex PCR; TCRdb's copy keeps in-frame clones and lacks some. Altogether some 44,000 clones were found in the sample, and no singletons occur. The sample comprised peripheral blood mononuclear cells. The receptor was derived from a person aged 18 to 70 in good health. The genes are TRBV11-2 and TRBJ2-3; D perhaps matches TRBD2 (6 bases). The DNA read from the CDR3 is TGTGCCAGCAGCTTTAGCGGCGGTTCCTCAGATACG. Translation gives CASSFSGGSSDT. The whole CDR3 reads CASSFSGGSSDTQYF. The full variable domain, its missing parts supplied by reference TRBV11-2 and TRBJ2-3, is EAGVAQSPRYKIIEKRQSVAFWCNPISGHATLYWYQQILGQGPKLLIQFQNNGVVDDSQLPKDRFSAERLKGVDSTLKIQPAKLEDSAVYLCASSFSGGSSDTQYFGPGTRLTVL.